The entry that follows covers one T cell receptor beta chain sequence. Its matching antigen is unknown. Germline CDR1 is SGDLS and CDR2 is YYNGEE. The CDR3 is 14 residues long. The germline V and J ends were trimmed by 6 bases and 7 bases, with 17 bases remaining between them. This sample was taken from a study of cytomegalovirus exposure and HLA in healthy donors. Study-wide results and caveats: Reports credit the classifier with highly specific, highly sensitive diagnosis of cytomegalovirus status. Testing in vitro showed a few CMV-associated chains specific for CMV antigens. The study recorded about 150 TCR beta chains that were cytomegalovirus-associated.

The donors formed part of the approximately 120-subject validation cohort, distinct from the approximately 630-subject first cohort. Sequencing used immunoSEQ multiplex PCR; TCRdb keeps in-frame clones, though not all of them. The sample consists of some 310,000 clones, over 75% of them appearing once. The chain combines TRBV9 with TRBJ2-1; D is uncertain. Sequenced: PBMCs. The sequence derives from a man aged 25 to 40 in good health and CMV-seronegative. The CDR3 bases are TGTGCCAGCACTTCCCGTAAAGTCGCGAATGAGCAGTTCTTC. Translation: CASTSRKVANEQFF.